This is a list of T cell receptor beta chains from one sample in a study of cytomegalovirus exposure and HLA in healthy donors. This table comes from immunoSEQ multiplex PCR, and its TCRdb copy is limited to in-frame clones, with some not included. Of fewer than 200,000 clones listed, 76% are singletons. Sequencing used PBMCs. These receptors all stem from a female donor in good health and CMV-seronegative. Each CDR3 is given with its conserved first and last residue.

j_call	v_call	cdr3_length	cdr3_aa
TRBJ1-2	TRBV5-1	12	CASSFGGDGYTF
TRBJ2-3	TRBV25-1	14	CASGRGLLTDTQYF
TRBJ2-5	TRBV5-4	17	CASSLMAAGAVQETQYF
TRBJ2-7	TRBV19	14	CASSIGGLSYEQYF
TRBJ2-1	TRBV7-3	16	CASSLYNSGRENEQFF
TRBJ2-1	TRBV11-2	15	CASKLGTGAYNEQFF
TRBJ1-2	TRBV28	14	CASSLGRGGFSYTF
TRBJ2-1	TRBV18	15	CASLMSSGSTNEQFF
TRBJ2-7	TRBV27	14	CASSLGGRATEQYF
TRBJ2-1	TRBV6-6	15	CASRDYRGVLNEQFF
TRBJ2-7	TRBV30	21	CAWTQGGGIHRLAGDPYEQYF
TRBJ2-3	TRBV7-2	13	CASSLPSTDTQYF
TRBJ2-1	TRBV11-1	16	CASSQTGTGSYNEQFF
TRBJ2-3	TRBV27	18	CASSLTPSSGRRGNTQYF
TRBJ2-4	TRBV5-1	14	CASSPEGARNIQYF
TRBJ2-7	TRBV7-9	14	CASSRTGSVYEQYF
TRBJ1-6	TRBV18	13	CASSRDRDSPLHF
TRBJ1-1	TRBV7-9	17	CASSLAVDRLMNTEAFF
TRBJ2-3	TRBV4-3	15	CASSQAPLAHEAQYF
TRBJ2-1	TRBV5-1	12	CASRDSYNEQFF
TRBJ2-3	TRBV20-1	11	CSALRSDTQYF
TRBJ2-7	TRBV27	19	CASSQVSGTSGRARDEQYF
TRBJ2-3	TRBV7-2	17	CASSLGFTSRITDTQYF
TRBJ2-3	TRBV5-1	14	CASSSLAGEDTQYF
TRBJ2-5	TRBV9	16	CASSVVGPSGGETQYF
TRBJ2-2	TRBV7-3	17	CASSLGPLGMGAGELFF
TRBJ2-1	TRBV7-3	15	CASSPSGSSYNEQFF
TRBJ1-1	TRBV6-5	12	CATFSGAEGAFF
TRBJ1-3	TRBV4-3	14	CASSQDVRGDTIYF
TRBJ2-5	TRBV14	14	CASSRGPVRETQYF
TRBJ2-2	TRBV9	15	CASSVGGEGTGELFF
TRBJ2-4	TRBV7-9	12	CASSPSLNSQYF
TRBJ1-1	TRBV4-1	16	CASSQEGQRLNTEAFF
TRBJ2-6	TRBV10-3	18	CAISESRFPSSGANGLTF
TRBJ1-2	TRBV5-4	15	CASSLAGTGGNGYTF
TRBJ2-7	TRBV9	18	CASSVGTSGRSFSYEQYF
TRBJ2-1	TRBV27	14	CASRLAASYNEQFF
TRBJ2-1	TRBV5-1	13	CASSGTRYNEQFF
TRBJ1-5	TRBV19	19	CASSRTTGRRVGGNQPQHF
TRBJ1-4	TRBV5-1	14	CASSLRGFEEKLFF
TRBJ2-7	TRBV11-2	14	CASSLDKLAGEQYF
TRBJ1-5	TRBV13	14	CASSAGGSDQPQHF